This T cell receptor beta chain was captured by sequencing in a study of OX40 agonist ivuxolimab in advanced cancers. Study-wide background: Patients treated during dose escalation were battling hepatocellular carcinoma, melanoma, renal cell or head and neck cancer.

Points on this clone: Its antigen is still unknown.

Study-wide points: In a subset of nonresponders, normalized T-cell clonal expansion was also low.

Patients with autoimmune history or systemic immunosuppression were excluded. Germline CDR1 MNHEY, CDR2 SMNVEV (reference sequence). The ends were cut back, 3 bases at V and 5 bases at J, with 6 bases in the middle. The CDR3 is 12 residues long. Only in-frame clones appear in the TCRdb table, and some are missing; sequencing was by immunoSEQ multiplex PCR. The sample consists of more than 70,000 clones, under 95% of them appearing once. The chain carries TRBV27 and TRBJ2-3, with D uncertain. The TCR comes from an adult with an advanced solid tumor such as melanoma, head and neck, liver or kidney cancer. This material consisted of CD4+ or CD8+ T cells sorted from blood, taken in a trial of the OX40 agonist ivuxolimab. CDR3 sequence: CASSFPGDTQYF. The CDR3 DNA reads as TGTGCCAGCAGTTTCCCAGGAGATACGCAGTATTTT.